This TCR beta chain was retrieved from a study of control samples from healthy donors and cancer patients. V dropped 6 bases and J dropped 7; count of bases not matched to a gene: 12. The CDR3 is 16 residues long. CDR1 and CDR2 from the germline V gene are ENHRY and SYGVKD. Sequencing used immunoSEQ multiplex PCR; TCRdb keeps in-frame clones, though not all of them. Of tens of thousands of clones in the sample, around 90% were seen once. Specimen: PBMCs. The source is a man aged 60 to 69 with colorectal cancer. V is TRBV10-3 and J is TRBJ1-6; 7 bases match TRBD1. This chain's CDR3 is CAISEGGPGRNSPLHF. The DNA of the CDR3 is TGTGCCATCAGCGAAGGGGGCCCAGGACGGAATTCACCCCTCCACTTT.